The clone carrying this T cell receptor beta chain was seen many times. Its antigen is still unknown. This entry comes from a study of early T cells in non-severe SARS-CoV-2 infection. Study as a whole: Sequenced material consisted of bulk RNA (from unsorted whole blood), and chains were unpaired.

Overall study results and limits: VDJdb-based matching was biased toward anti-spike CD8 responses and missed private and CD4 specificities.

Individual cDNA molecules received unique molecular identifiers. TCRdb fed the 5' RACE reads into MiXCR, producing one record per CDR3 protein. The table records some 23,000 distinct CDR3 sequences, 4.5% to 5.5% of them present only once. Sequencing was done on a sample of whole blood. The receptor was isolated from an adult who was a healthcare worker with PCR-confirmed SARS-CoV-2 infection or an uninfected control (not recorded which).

Written as DNA, the CDR3 is TGTGCCAGCAGCTTTGGGACAAACGGAAACACCATATATTTT. Its protein product is CASSFGTNGNTIYF. The chain is built from TRBV11-3 and TRBJ1-3; TRBD1 might be the D (6 bases). Germline values: CDR1 SGHNT, CDR2 YENEEA. Trimming left V 3 bases short and J 4 bases short, with 10 bases between. The CDR3 loop spans 14 amino acids.